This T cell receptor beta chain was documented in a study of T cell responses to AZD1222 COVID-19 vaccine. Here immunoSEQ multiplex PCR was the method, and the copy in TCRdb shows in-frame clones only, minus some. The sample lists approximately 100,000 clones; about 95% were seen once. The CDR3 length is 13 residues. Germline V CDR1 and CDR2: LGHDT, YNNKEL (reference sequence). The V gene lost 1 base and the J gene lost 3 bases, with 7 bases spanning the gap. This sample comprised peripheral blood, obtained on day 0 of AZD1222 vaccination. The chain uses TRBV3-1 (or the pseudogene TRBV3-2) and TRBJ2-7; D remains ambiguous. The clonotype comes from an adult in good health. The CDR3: CASSQVHDYEQYF. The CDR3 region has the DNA TGTGCCAGCAGCCAAGTACACGACTACGAGCAGTACTTC.